The rows below give T cell receptor beta chains drawn from one sample of a study of T cells in narcolepsy. Method: immunoSEQ multiplex PCR; TCRdb's copy keeps in-frame clones and lacks some. The data show some 15,000 clones, roughly 72% seen once. Source material: CD45RA- memory CD8+ T cells from PBMCs. These receptors were taken from a human donor with narcolepsy. The CDR3 runs from the conserved cysteine through the conserved F or W. D genes are given only for firm matches. Rows give clone size only sometimes, using once, few, many, or a class for an expanded clone.

d_gene	j_gene	abundance	v_gene	CDR3aa	CDR3nt
NA	TRBJ2-7	NA	TRBV12-5	CASGLGLVSYEQYF	TGTGCTAGTGGTTTGGGGCTAGTCTCCTACGAGCAGTACTTC
TRBD2	TRBJ2-5	few	TRBV7-3	CASSSLYRTSGETQYF	TGTGCCAGCAGCTCCCTCTACCGAACTAGCGGGGAGACCCAGTACTTC
TRBD2	TRBJ2-1	once	TRBV7-9	CASKPPGGSLYNEQFF	TGTGCCAGCAAACCCCCAGGCGGGAGTCTCTACAATGAGCAGTTCTTC
NA	TRBJ1-5	NA	TRBV2	CASSSAGYSNQPQHF	TGTGCCAGCAGCTCCGCGGGATATAGCAATCAGCCCCAGCATTTT
NA	TRBJ1-1	NA	TRBV4-2	CASSSGVGDTEAFF	TGTGCCAGCAGCTCCGGGGTGGGGGACACTGAAGCTTTCTTT
NA	TRBJ1-5	once	TRBV2	CASSDKSSDYSNQPQHF	TGTGCCAGCAGTGATAAGTCATCAGATTATAGCAATCAGCCCCAGCATTTT
TRBD2	TRBJ2-7	few	TRBV7-9	CASSSGTSDPSF	TGTGCCAGCAGTTCCGGGACTAGCGATCCCAGCTTC
NA	TRBJ1-2	few	TRBV5-5	CASSLGLGALDYGYTF	TGTGCCAGCAGCTTGGGATTGGGGGCGCTTGACTATGGCTACACCTTC
NA	TRBJ2-3	NA	TRBV5-1	CASSLWDPDTQYF	TGCGCCAGCAGCTTGTGGGACCCAGATACGCAGTATTTT
NA	TRBJ2-7	NA	TRBV7-6	CASSPSQGLMYEQYF	TGTGCCAGCAGCCCCAGTCAGGGGTTAATGTACGAGCAGTACTTC
TRBD1	TRBJ2-2	once	TRBV7-9	CALTGTGNTGELFF	TGTGCCTTAACAGGGACAGGGAACACCGGGGAGCTGTTTTTT
TRBD2	TRBJ2-7	NA	TRBV7-3	CASSFGEGEQYF	TGTGCCAGCAGCTTTGGGGAGGGAGAGCAGTACTTC
TRBD2	TRBJ2-7	NA	TRBV5-1	CASSLAGIAGGYNEQYF	TGCGCCAGCAGCTTGGCCGGAATAGCGGGAGGGTACAACGAGCAGTACTTC
TRBD1	TRBJ1-4	NA	TRBV15	CATRPYRGGGNEKLFF	TGTGCCACCAGGCCTTACAGGGGCGGGGGAAATGAAAAACTGTTTTTT
TRBD1	TRBJ2-5	once	TRBV7-6	CASSLGQGAAETQYF	TGTGCCAGCAGCTTAGGGCAGGGGGCCGCGGAGACCCAGTACTTC
NA	TRBJ2-7	NA	TRBV15	CATSRVEAKLYEQYF	TGTGCCACCAGCAGAGTAGAAGCGAAGCTCTACGAGCAGTACTTC
NA	TRBJ2-7	medium-sized	TRBV6-6	CASSYSGGTSSYEQYF	TGTGCCAGCAGTTACTCTGGTGGGACCAGCTCCTACGAGCAGTACTTC
TRBD1	TRBJ1-1	few	TRBV9	CASSVADRGGTEAFF	TGTGCCAGCAGCGTAGCGGACAGGGGGGGCACTGAAGCTTTCTTT
TRBD1	TRBJ1-2	NA	TRBV4-1	CASSQEDRANYGYTF	TGCGCCAGCAGCCAAGAGGACAGGGCAAACTATGGCTACACCTTC
TRBD1	TRBJ2-7	few	TRBV5-4	CASSGPGQGYGYEQYF	TGTGCCAGCAGCGGACCGGGACAGGGATATGGCTACGAGCAGTACTTC
TRBD1	TRBJ2-5	NA	TRBV4-1	CASSQDGDRYF	TGCGCCAGCAGCCAAGATGGGGACAGGTACTTC
NA	TRBJ1-1	NA	TRBV14	CASSQDWGGAGEAFF	TGTGCCAGCAGCCAAGACTGGGGGGGGGCCGGAGAAGCTTTCTTT
NA	TRBJ2-7	NA	TRBV6-6	CASNRGAPYEQYF	TGTGCCAGCAATCGGGGCGCCCCTTACGAGCAGTACTTC
NA	TRBJ1-5	NA	TRBV7-8	CASSLSGRDVYQPQHF	TGTGCCAGCAGCTTATCAGGCAGGGACGTTTATCAGCCCCAGCATTTT
TRBD1	TRBJ2-3	NA	TRBV19	CASSIDLETGRADTQYF	TGTGCCAGTAGTATAGATTTAGAGACAGGGAGAGCAGATACGCAGTATTTT